The 4 T cell receptor beta chains in this list originate from one sample, sequenced in a study of blood T cell repertoires in COVID-19. Here immunoSEQ multiplex PCR was the method, and the copy in TCRdb shows in-frame clones only, minus some. The data contain some 160,000 clones, around 80% of them singletons. Sequencing input: PBMCs or T cells enriched from blood (not recorded which). The receptors stem from a woman in her seventies in a cohort exposed to, infected with or recovered from COVID-19 (not recorded which).

V is TRBV12-3 or TRBV12-4 and J is TRBJ1-1; the D is unclear. The CDR3 extends over 13 amino acids. The V end lost 7 bases, the J end lost 5 bases, and 14 bases lay between the germline ends. CDR3 sequence reads: CASNTWSGTEAFF. The CDR3 bases are TGTGCCAGCAACACTTGGAGTGGGACTGAAGCTTTCTTT.

The rearrangement uses TRBV29-1 and TRBJ1-1; D uncertain. Germline loops: CDR1 SQVTM, CDR2 ANQGSEA. CDR3 length equals 10 residues. V lost 1 base, J lost 9 bases, and 6 bases lay in between. The DNA for the CDR3 is TGCAGCGTTGAAGGGGCCCAAGCTTTCTTT. Amino acids: CSVEGAQAFF.

This clone was seen at least ten times. J is TRBJ2-1 and V is TRBV4-2; 9 bases are a match to TRBD1. The V segment lost 3 bases and the J segment 6 bases; nucleotides outside the gene matches: 12. The CDR3 totals 17 residues. Germline values: CDR1 LGHNA, CDR2 YNFKEQ. CDR3 nucleotides: TGTGCCAGCAGCCATTCGGGCGTGGGACAGGGATTCAATGAGCAGTTCTTC. It encodes CASSHSGVGQGFNEQFF.

CDR3 sequence (DNA): TGCGCCAGCAGCCTGCTGACAGGGTACAATTCACCCCTCCACTTT. It translates to CASSLLTGYNSPLHF. The chain couples TRBV5-1 to TRBJ1-6; 7 positions agree with TRBD1. From germline, CDR1 is SGHRS and CDR2 YFSETQ. CDR3 size: 15 residues. The ends lost 4 bases at V and 7 bases at J; junction bases unmatched: 8.